The clone carrying this T cell receptor beta chain was seen many times. Its target is not known. The time point: sample taken at primary tumor resection. The authors sequenced whole RNA from tumor, nontumor lung or frozen PBMC without sorting. Donation came from over 60 patients with untreated early-stage non-small cell lung cancer. The sample is drawn from a study of spatial heterogeneity in lung cancer. Turning to the study itself: Detection consistently captured more beta-chain sequences than alpha-chain sequences. Regarding the study as a whole: The appearance of ubiquitous expanded tumor TCRs in blood was greater at resection than follow-up.

One entry per CDR3 protein results from TCRdb running MiXCR on the 5' RACE reads. The sample has some 47,000 distinct CDR3 sequences, roughly 6.5% seen once. This CDR3 has 13 residues. The germline gives CDR1 SNHLY, CDR2 FYNNEI. Trimming stripped 8 bases from V and 1 base from J, with 9 bases between. The sequence was obtained from a female donor with early-stage non-small cell lung cancer. The chain is built from TRBV2 and TRBJ2-1; D ambiguous. Sequenced material: PBMCs, taken at surgery. This CDR3 reads CASGVESYNEQFF. CDR3 nucleotides: TGTGCCAGCGGGGTGGAGTCCTACAATGAGCAGTTCTTC. The complete variable domain, with remaining parts taken from reference TRBV2 and TRBJ2-1, reads EPEVTQTPSHQVTQMGQEVILRCVPISNHLYFYWYRQILGQKVEFLVSFYNNEISEKSEIFDDQFSVERPDGSNFTLKIRSTKLEDSAMYFCASGVESYNEQFFGPGTRLTVL.